This entry is about one T cell receptor (beta chain). What it binds is unknown. Each patient relapsed following autologous stem cell transplantation, and prior brentuximab vedotin exposure differed. This record belongs to a study of PD-1 blockade in classical Hodgkin lymphoma. Study-wide results and caveats: Repertoire differences have undefined causes, possibly disease activity or prior therapy. CD4+ TCR diversity rose significantly by C4D1, and CD8+ TCR diversity did not. As was reported, newly diagnosed patients showed lower baseline TCR diversity than healthy donors did. Diversity similar to that of newly diagnosed patients was seen at baseline in complete responders.

Trimming at V came to 3 bases and at J to 2 bases, leaving 6 bases not matched to a gene. This CDR3 has 15 residues. The germline CDR1 and CDR2 sequences are SGHDT and YYEEEE. TCRdb keeps only in-frame clones here, not all; method: immunoSEQ multiplex PCR. This sample has 80,000 to 100,000 clones; 80% to 90% occur once, and the top ten carry approximately 15%. The specimen comprised peripheral blood mononuclear cells (PBMCs), sampled before the second cycle of nivolumab. The chain joins TRBV5-6 to TRBJ2-5; 8 bases are a match to TRBD2. This receptor was identified in a human donor with classical Hodgkin lymphoma. CDR3 sequence reads: CASSSVASGQETQYF. DNA for the CDR3: TGTGCCAGCAGCTCGGTGGCTAGCGGGCAAGAGACCCAGTACTTC.